This TCR beta chain emerged from a study of control samples from healthy donors and cancer patients. Clones were read by immunoSEQ multiplex PCR, and TCRdb kept only the in-frame ones, dropping some. The data hold some 120,000 clones, with approximately 90% observed a single time. CDR3 length: 16 amino acids. V dropped 4 bases and J dropped 6 bases, with 19 bases sitting between them. CDR1 is SNHLY, CDR2 FYNNEI, per germline. The TCR sequence derives from a woman aged 50 to 65 with colorectal cancer. The rearrangement uses TRBV2 and TRBJ2-1; no reliable D call. Sample: PBMCs. CDR3: CASSAVRPRLGNEQFF. The DNA of the CDR3 is TGTGCCAGCAGTGCCGTACGACCCCGTCTGGGCAATGAGCAGTTCTTC.